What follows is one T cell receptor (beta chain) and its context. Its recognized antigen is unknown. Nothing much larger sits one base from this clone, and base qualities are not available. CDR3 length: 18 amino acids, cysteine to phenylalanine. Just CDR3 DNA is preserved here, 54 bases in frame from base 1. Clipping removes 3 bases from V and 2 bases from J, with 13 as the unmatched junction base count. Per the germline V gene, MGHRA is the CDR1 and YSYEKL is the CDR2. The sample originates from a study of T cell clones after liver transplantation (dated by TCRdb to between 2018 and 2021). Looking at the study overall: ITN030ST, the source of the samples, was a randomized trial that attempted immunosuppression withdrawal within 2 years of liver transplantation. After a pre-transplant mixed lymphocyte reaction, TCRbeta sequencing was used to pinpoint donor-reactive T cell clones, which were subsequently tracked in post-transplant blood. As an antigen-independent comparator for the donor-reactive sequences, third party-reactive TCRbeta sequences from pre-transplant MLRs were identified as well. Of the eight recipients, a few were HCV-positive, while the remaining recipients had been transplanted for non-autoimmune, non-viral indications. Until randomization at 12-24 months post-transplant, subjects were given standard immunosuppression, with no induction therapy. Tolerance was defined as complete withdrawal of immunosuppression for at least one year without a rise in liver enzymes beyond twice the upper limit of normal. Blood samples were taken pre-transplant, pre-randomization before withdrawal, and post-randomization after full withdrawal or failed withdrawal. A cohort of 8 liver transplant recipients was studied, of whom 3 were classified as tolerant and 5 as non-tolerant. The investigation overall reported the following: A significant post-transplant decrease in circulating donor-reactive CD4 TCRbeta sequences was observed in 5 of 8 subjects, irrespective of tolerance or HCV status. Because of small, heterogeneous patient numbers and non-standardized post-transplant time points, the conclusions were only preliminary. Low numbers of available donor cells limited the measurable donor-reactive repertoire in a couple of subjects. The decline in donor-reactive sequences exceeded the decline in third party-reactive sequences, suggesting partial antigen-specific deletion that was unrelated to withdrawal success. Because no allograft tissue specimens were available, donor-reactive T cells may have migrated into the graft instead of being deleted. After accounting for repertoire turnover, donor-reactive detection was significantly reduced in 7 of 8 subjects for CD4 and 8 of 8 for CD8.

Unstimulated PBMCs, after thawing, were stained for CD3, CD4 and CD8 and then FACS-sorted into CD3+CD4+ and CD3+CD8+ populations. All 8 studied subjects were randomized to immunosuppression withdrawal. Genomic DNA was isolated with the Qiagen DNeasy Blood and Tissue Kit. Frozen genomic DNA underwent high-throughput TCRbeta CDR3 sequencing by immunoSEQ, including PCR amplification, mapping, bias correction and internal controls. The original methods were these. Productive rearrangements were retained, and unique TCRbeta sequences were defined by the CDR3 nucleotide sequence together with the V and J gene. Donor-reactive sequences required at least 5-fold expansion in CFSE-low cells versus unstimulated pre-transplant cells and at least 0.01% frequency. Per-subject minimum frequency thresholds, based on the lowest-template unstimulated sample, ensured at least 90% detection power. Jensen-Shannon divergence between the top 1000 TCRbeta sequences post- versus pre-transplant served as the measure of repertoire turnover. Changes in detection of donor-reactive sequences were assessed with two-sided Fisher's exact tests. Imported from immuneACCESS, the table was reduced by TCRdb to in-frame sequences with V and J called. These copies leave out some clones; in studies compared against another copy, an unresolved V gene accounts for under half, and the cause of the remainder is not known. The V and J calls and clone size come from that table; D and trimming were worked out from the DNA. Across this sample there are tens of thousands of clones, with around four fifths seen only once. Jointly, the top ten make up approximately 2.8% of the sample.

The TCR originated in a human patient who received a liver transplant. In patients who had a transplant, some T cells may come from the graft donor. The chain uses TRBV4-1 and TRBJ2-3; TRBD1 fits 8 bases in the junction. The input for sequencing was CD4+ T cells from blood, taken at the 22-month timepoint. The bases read TGCGCCAGCAGCCACGTCCGGGGACAGGCGCACCTCACAGATACGCAGTATTTT. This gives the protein CASSHVRGQAHLTDTQYF.